These 18 T cell receptor beta chains were all obtained from the same sample, sequenced in a study of blood T cell repertoires in COVID-19. Assay: immunoSEQ multiplex PCR; the TCRdb copy retains only in-frame clones and omits some. The sample comprises about 160,000 clones, approximately 90% of which are singletons, and approximately 2.4% rests with the top ten. Specimen: peripheral blood. The receptors shown here come from a young man with acute or convalescent COVID-19.

The CDR3: CASSPPPASVGYEQYF. The CDR3 nucleotides read TGTGCCAGCTCACCACCGCCGGCTAGCGTAGGGTACGAGCAGTACTTC. The chain links TRBV18 to TRBJ2-7, with TRBD2 as a possible D gene (6 bases). This CDR3 contains 16 residues. CDR1 and CDR2 (germline): KGHSH, LQKENI. V was pared by 0 bases and J by 4 bases, with 16 bases between.

This clone was observed once. The V gene is TRBV7-6, the J gene TRBJ2-2; TRBD1 aligns across 8 bases. Trimming removed 7 bases from V and 7 bases from J; junction bases left unmatched: 8. Germline assignment: CDR1 SGHVS and CDR2 FNYEAQ. This CDR3 spans 14 amino acids. CDR3 nucleotide sequence: TGTGCCAGCACAGGACAGGGTAACGGCGGGGAGCTGTTTTTT. It translates to CASTGQGNGGELFF. Full variable domain (outside the CDR3, taken from reference TRBV7-6 and TRBJ2-2): GAGVSQSPRYKVTKRGQDVALRCDPISGHVSLYWYRQALGQGPEFLTYFNYEAQQDKSGLPNDRFSAERPEGSISTLTIQRTEQRDSAMYRCASTGQGNGGELFFGEGSRLTVL.

Only one count was recorded for this clone. This chain connects TRBV19 to TRBJ1-5; no firm D call. The CDR3 covers 11 residues. Trimming took 7 bases from V and 12 from J, leaving 13 bases between them. Germline V lookup: CDR1 LNHDA, CDR2 SQIVND (reference sequence). DNA of the CDR3: TGTGCCAGTACGGAGTCACTTATCCAGCATTTT. Its protein product is CASTESLIQHF.

The gene calls are TRBV12-5 and TRBJ2-1, with D perhaps matching TRBD1 (6 bases). The germline V and J ends were trimmed by 7 bases and 2 bases, with 12 bases remaining between them. Germline values: CDR1 LGHNT, CDR2 FRNRAP. The CDR3 is made up of 14 amino acids. This CDR3 reads CASDQQGPYNEQFF. The CDR3 nucleotides are TGTGCTAGTGATCAACAGGGACCCTACAATGAGCAGTTCTTC.

This clone was observed a handful of times. This chain connects TRBV18 to TRBJ2-3; 8 positions match TRBD2. Trimming took 3 bases from V and 6 from J; bases not matched to a gene: 20. The CDR3 totals 19 residues. The germline V gene has CDR1 KGHSH and CDR2 LQKENI. Here the CDR3 reads CASSPPRGSGAGALDTQYF. DNA for the CDR3: TGTGCCAGCTCACCTCCCAGGGGAAGTGGAGCGGGAGCTTTGGATACGCAGTATTTT.

The chain carries TRBV3-1 (or the pseudogene TRBV3-2) and TRBJ1-4; 7 bases line up with TRBD1. With V trimmed by 5 bases and J by 2 bases, 8 bases remained unmatched. Germline V gene data show CDR1 as LGHDT and CDR2 as YNNKEL (reference sequence). This CDR3 comprises 16 residues. The CDR3 here is CASSRQSGQTNEKLFF. The CDR3 DNA reads as TGTGCCAGCAGCAGGCAGTCGGGACAGACTAATGAAAAACTGTTTTTT.

The V call is TRBV5-4, the J call TRBJ2-3; 10 positions match TRBD1. Per the germline V gene, CDR1 is SGHNT and CDR2 is YYREEE (reference sequence). V trimming: 4 bases; J trimming: 3 bases; junction bases outside the gene matches: 5. The length of the CDR3 is 15 residues. The DNA of the CDR3 is TGTGCCAGCAGCCTGGACAGGGGGAAGACAGATACGCAGTATTTT. Translating it yields CASSLDRGKTDTQYF.

The rearrangement links TRBV21-1 to TRBJ2-6; the table's D gene call, TRBD1, was not cross checked with the DNA. TRBV21-1 is classified as a pseudogene. The CDR3 runs to 19 residues. For the CDR3, the DNA is TGTGCCAGCAGCAAAGCTGGGTCACAGGGCCTCTCTGGGGCCAACGTCCTGACTTTC. Its translation: CASSKAGSQGLSGANVLTF.

V and J are TRBV30 and TRBJ2-7; D might be TRBD1 (6 bases). CDR3 length: 15 amino acids. Germline CDR1 and CDR2: GTSNPN and SVGIG (reference sequence). The V end lost 2 bases, the J end lost 2 bases, and 16 bases lay between the germline ends. CDR3 coding DNA: TGTGCCTGGAGTACCCGACAGGCCGCAGCCTACGAGCAGTACTTC. Translation: CAWSTRQAAAYEQYF.

This clone has more than one count but fewer than ten. The V and J genes are TRBV19 and TRBJ1-5; 7 bases line up with TRBD1. CDR3 length: 14 residues. Germline CDR1 is LNHDA and CDR2 is SQIVND (reference sequence). Trimming removed 6 bases from V and 4 bases from J; junction bases left unmatched: 6. The CDR3 loop reads CASSPTGRNQPQHF. CDR3 DNA sequence: TGTGCCAGTAGCCCGACAGGGCGAAATCAGCCCCAGCATTTT.

The chain joins TRBV15 to TRBJ2-7; D might be TRBD1 (6 bases). Trimming stripped 0 bases from V and 4 bases from J, with 13 bases between. The CDR3 is made up of 15 amino acids. Germline CDR1 LNHNV, CDR2 YYDKDF (reference sequence). CDR3 DNA: TGTGCCACCAGCAGAGATCAGGTTGACAGGTACGAGCAGTACTTC. This sequence encodes CATSRDQVDRYEQYF.

This rearrangement joins TRBV9 to TRBJ1-1; the D gene is possibly TRBD1 (6 bases). The CDR3 consists of 13 residues. Germline CDR1 and CDR2: SGDLS and YYNGEE. The V gene lost 6 bases and the J gene lost 0 bases, with 9 bases spanning the gap. CDR3: CASKAGVNTEAFF. In nucleotides, the CDR3 is TGTGCCAGCAAGGCAGGGGTGAACACTGAAGCTTTCTTT.

The rearrangement joins TRBV7-9 to TRBJ2-1; 13 bases match TRBD2. The germline gives CDR1 SEHNR, CDR2 FQNEAQ (reference sequence). CDR3 length: 15 residues. Unmatched junction bases numbered 1, after V lost 3 bases and J lost 5 bases. The CDR3 region has the DNA TGTGCCAGCAGCTTGACTAGCGGGGGGCACAATGAGCAGTTCTTC. Translating it yields CASSLTSGGHNEQFF.

V gene TRBV7-6 combines with J gene TRBJ1-3; D not certain. This CDR3 has 15 amino acids. The V gene's germline CDR1 is SGHVS and CDR2 FNYEAQ. Trimming took off 0 bases at V and 0 bases at J, with 6 bases between the two ends. The CDR3 coding sequence is TGTGCCAGCAGCTTAGCTCCAGACTCTGGAAACACCATATATTTT. As protein: CASSLAPDSGNTIYF.

The CDR3 sequence is CASSIMDGGFEAFF. The DNA for the CDR3 is TGTGCCAGTAGTATAATGGACGGGGGATTTGAAGCTTTCTTT. The V call is TRBV19, the J call TRBJ1-1; D is possibly TRBD1 (5 bases). Germline CDR1 reads LNHDA; CDR2 reads SQIVND (reference sequence). V gave up 2 bases and J gave up 7 bases, with 14 bases separating them. CDR3 size: 14 residues.

As concerns this clone: Distinct nucleotide sequences in the sample also encode this CDR3. The chain employs TRBV6-1 and TRBJ1-2; TRBD1 matches 7 bases. Germline V gene sequence: CDR1 MNHNS, CDR2 SASEGT. The CDR3 spans 12 residues. J lost 8 bases, V lost 3 bases, and 3 bases had no gene match. The chain's CDR3 is CASSETGYGYTF. The DNA of the CDR3 is TGTGCCAGCAGTGAGACAGGGTACGGCTACACCTTC.

This clone has just one count. The chain links TRBV30 to TRBJ2-7; TRBD2 might be the D (7 bases). Germline CDR1 and CDR2: GTSNPN and SVGIG (reference sequence). V was shortened by 2 bases and J by 6 bases, with 23 bases between the two germline ends. The CDR3 has 16 residues. In DNA form, the CDR3 reads TGTGCCTGGAGTAGGGGGGGTTTCGAGCGGGACCTCGAGCAGTACTTC. Translation: CAWSRGGFERDLEQYF.

This clone was seen only once. The chain employs TRBV5-1 and TRBJ1-1, with D tentatively TRBD1 (6 bases). Germline CDR1 and CDR2: SGHRS and YFSETQ. The germline V and J ends were trimmed by 0 bases and 4 bases, with 16 bases remaining between them. The CDR3 is 16 amino acids. CDR3 DNA sequence: TGCGCCAGCAGCTTGGGGGTACAGGGTGGAAGCACTGAAGCTTTCTTT. Amino acid sequence: CASSLGVQGGSTEAFF. Full variable domain (remainder filled in from reference TRBV5-1 and TRBJ1-1): KAGVTQTPRYLIKTRGQQVTLSCSPISGHRSVSWYQQTPGQGLQFLFEYFSETQRNKGNFPGRFSGRQFSNSRSEMNVSTLELGDSALYLCASSLGVQGGSTEAFFGQGTRLTVV.